This T cell receptor beta chain is from a study of molecular identifiers for immune sequencing clone quantification. This clonotype came up many times. Trimming pared 1 base from V and 3 bases from J, leaving 24 bases between. The germline V gene encodes CDR1 KGHDR and CDR2 SFDVKD. This CDR3 has 20 residues. TCRdb passed the PCR reads through MiXCR, listing each CDR3 protein once. The repertoire holds 15,000 to 20,000 distinct CDR3 sequences, with about 20% as singletons. Specimen: naive CD8+ T cells from blood, with Jurkat cell RNA spiked in. Subset here: FACS-sorted CD8+CD4-CCR7+CD45RA+ naive T cells. The sequence was obtained from a human donor in good health. Some libraries in this study had Jurkat cell RNA spiked in. The chain links TRBV24-1 to TRBJ2-4; D not resolved. CDR3 sequence (DNA): TGTGCCACCAGTGATTTTGCAGCAACCGGGCCCCAAGAGGTCAAAAACATTCAGTACTTC. Its translation is CATSDFAATGPQEVKNIQYF.